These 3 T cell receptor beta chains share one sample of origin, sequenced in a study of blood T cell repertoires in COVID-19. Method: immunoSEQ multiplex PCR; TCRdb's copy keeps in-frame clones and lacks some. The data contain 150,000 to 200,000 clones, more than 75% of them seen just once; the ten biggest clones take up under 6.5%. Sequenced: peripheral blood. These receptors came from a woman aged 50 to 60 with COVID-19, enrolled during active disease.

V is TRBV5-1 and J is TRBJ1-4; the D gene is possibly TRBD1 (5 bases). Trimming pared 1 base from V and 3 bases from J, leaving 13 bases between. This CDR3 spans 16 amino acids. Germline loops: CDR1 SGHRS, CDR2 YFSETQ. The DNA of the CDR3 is TGCGCCAGCAGCTTGTCTGTGACAGCCTCTAATGAAAAACTGTTTTTT. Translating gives CASSLSVTASNEKLFF.

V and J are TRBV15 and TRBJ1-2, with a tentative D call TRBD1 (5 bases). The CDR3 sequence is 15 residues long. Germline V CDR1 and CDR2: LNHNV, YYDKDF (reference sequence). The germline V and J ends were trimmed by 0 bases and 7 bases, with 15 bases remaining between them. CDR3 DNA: TGTGCCACCAGCAGAGATGGGGGAGGGCCCCGTGGCTACACCTTC. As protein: CATSRDGGGPRGYTF.

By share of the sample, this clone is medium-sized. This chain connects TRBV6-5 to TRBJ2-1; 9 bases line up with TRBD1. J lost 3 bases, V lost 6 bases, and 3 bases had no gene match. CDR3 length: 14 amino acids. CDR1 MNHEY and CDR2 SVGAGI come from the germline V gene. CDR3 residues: CASRTGGSYNEQFF. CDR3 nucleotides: TGTGCCAGCAGAACAGGGGGCAGCTACAATGAGCAGTTCTTC.